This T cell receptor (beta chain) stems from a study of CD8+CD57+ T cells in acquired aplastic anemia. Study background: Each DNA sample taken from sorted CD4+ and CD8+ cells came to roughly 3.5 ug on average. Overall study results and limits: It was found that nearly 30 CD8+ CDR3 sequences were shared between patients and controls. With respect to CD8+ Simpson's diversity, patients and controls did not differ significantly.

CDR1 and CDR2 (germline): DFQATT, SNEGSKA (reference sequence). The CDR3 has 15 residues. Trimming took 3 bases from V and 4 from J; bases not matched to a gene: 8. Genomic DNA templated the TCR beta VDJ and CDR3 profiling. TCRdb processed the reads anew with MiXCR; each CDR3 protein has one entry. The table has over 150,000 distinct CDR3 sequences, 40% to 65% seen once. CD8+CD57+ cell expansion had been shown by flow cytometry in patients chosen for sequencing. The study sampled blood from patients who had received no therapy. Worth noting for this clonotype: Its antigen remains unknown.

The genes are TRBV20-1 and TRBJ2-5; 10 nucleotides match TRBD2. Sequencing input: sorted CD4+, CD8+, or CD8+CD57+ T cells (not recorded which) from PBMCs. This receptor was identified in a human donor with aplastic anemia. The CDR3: CSASRRVAGGETQYF. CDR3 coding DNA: TGCAGTGCTAGTCGAAGAGTAGCGGGAGGAGAGACCCAGTACTTC.